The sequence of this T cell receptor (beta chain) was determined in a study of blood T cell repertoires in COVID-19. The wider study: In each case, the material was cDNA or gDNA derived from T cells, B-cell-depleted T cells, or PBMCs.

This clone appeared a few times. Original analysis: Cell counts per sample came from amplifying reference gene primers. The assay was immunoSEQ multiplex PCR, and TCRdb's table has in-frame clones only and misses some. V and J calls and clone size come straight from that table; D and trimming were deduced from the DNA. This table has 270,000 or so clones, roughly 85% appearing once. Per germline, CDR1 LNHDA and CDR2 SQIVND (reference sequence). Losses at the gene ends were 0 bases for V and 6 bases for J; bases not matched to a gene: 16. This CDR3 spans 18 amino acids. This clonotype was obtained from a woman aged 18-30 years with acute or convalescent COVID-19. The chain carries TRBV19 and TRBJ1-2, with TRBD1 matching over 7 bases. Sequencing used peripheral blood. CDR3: CASSIDLLGQVFSDGYTF. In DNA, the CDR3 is TGTGCCAGTAGTATAGATCTTCTAGGACAGGTGTTTTCCGATGGCTACACCTTC.